This TCR beta chain originates from a study of Graves' ophthalmopathy and Graves' hyperthyroidism. This clonotype has ten or more counts. Researchers took RNA transcripts and amplified TCR beta CDR3 regions from them. HTBI-primed RT-PCR formed the first round, and a multiplex PCR formed the second. MiXCR, applied by TCRdb to the multiplex PCR reads, yields one record per CDR3 protein. The sample lists just over 600,000 distinct CDR3 sequences; 22% were seen once. The PBMCs originated from more than 8 ml of fresh peripheral blood. The receptor was isolated from a woman aged 18 to 35 with stable Graves' hyperthyroidism. Some clones in this sample may be carry-over from other donors' samples. The sample taken for sequencing was peripheral blood.

CDR3: CASMGTREFYGYTF. Here the CDR3 DNA reads TGTGCCAGCATGGGGACACGGGAGTTCTATGGCTACACCTTC. The V call is TRBV2, the J call TRBJ1-2; possibly TRBD1 for D (6 bases). CDR1 and CDR2 (germline): SNHLY, FYNNEI. The CDR3 is made up of 14 amino acids. V was pared by 7 bases and J by 4 bases, with 16 bases between.